The clone carrying this T cell receptor beta chain is medium-sized (0.01 to 0.1%) within its sample. The data are from a study of graft-versus-host responses after intestinal transplantation. Study context: Each patient got anti-thymocyte globulin induction, then tacrolimus and steroids for approximately three years.

Generated by immunoSEQ multiplex PCR, the TCRdb table keeps only in-frame clones and is missing some. The sample contains about 2,500 clones, 25% to 35% of which appear only once. V shed 0 bases and J shed 5 bases, with 5 bases lying between them. The CDR3 has 12 amino acids. The germline V gene has CDR1 SGHDT and CDR2 YYEEEE. The sample was alloreactive CD4+ T cells from a mixed lymphocyte reaction culture, taken before transplantation. Subset specified: CFSE-low proliferating T cells sorted from approximately 6-day pre-transplant mixed lymphocyte reaction (GvH or HvG direction). The sequence was obtained from a human patient who was an organ donor for intestinal transplantation. The rearrangement links TRBV5-6 to TRBJ2-5, with unresolved D. CDR3 coding DNA: TGTGCCAGCAGCTTGGTGAGGGAGACCCAGTACTTC. It codes for CASSLVRETQYF.